The 26 T cell receptor beta chains below come from one sample, sequenced in a study of blood T cells in healthy people across ages. Primers used in a second PCR of about 7 to 12 cycles were a sample-barcoded 5' primer and a J-beta primer mix. TCRdb analysed the 5' RACE reads with MiXCR anew, one entry per CDR3 protein. The table lists about 580,000 distinct CDR3 sequences, around half of them singletons. Sample: blood. The receptors stem from a man at least 80 years old in good health.

The genes are TRBV5-1 and TRBJ2-3; TRBD1 matches 9 bases. Per germline, CDR1 SGHRS and CDR2 YFSETQ. The CDR3 sequence is 16 residues long. With 3 bases clipped from V and 0 bases from J, the junction kept 5 bases outside the gene matches. The CDR3: CASSSDRGSSTDTQYF. CDR3 DNA: TGCGCCAGCAGCTCGGACAGGGGATCTAGCACAGATACGCAGTATTTT.

The V call is TRBV27, the J call TRBJ2-3; either TRBD1 or TRBD2 may supply D (5 bases each). V was pared by 11 bases and J by 2 bases, with 23 bases between. The CDR3 is 16 amino acids. From germline, CDR1 is MNHEY and CDR2 SMNVEV (reference sequence). The CDR3 loop reads CAPGGKGKGTTDTQYF. The CDR3 bases are TGTGCCCCAGGTGGTAAAGGGAAGGGGACCACAGATACGCAGTATTTT.

The V and J genes are TRBV20-1 and TRBJ1-5; a weak D match, TRBD1 (6 bases). This CDR3 region has 13 residues. Trimming left V 4 bases short and J 3 bases short, with 10 bases between. The germline V gene has CDR1 DFQATT and CDR2 SNEGSKA (reference sequence). Written as DNA, the CDR3 is TGCAGTGCTAACCGGGACAACAATCAGCCCCAGCATTTT. It is translated as CSANRDNNQPQHF.

This sequence joins TRBV7-8 and TRBJ2-1; 7 bases agree with TRBD2. Unmatched junction bases numbered 4, after V lost 5 bases and J lost 6 bases. The CDR3 spans 13 residues. The germline V gene has CDR1 SGHVS and CDR2 FQNEAQ. CDR3 bases: TGTGCCAGCAGCCGGACTAGAACCAATGAGCAGTTCTTC. This codes for CASSRTRTNEQFF.

Details on this clonotype: The junction does not match germline at one end; this may be a read error. This chain joins TRBV28 and TRBJ1-2; D remains unclear. The CDR3 runs 12 residues. Germline V gene sequence: CDR1 MDHEN, CDR2 SYDVKM. The CDR3 coding sequence is TGTACCAGTGCGCCTGGAGCCTATGGCTACACCTTC. Protein sequence: CTSAPGAYGYTF.

The chain has TRBV4-3 and TRBJ2-1; D possibly matches TRBD1 or TRBD2 (5 bases each). Germline V gives CDR1 LGHNA, CDR2 YSLEER. The CDR3 runs 22 residues. Trimming removed 2 bases at V and 0 bases at J, with 29 bases between. This chain's CDR3 is CASSQFPPRGVQSYSSYNEQFF. The CDR3 DNA reads TGCGCCAGCAGCCAATTCCCCCCTAGGGGAGTACAATCTTACAGCTCCTACAATGAGCAGTTCTTC.

As to this clonotype: One base away lies a much larger clone, so this may be a sequencing read error. This chain joins TRBV7-2 and TRBJ2-5; TRBD2 aligns across 7 bases. CDR1 and CDR2 from the germline V gene are SGHTA and FQGNSA. The CDR3 consists of 13 residues. V dropped 6 bases and J dropped 11; count of bases not matched to a gene: 12. The CDR3 DNA is TGTGCCAGCAGAGCGGGGCTGAACAATGAGCAGTACTTC. It encodes CASRAGLNNEQYF.

The V and J genes are TRBV7-3 and TRBJ2-3; TRBD2 matches at 9 bases. The V segment lost 2 bases and the J segment 2 bases; nucleotides outside the gene matches: 8. CDR3 length: 17 residues. CDR1 is SGHTA and CDR2 is FQGTGA in the germline V gene. The CDR3, as DNA: TGTGCCAGCAGCTTATCACCTGGCGGGAGGGTCACAGATACGCAGTATTTT. Its protein is CASSLSPGGRVTDTQYF.

The chain joins TRBV6-5 to TRBJ1-2; the D is unclear. The CDR3 has 14 amino acids. The V and J ends lost 2 bases and 0 bases respectively, with 7 bases between them. Looked up from germline, CDR1 is MNHEY and CDR2 is SVGAGI. The DNA for the CDR3 is TGTGCCAGCAGTTACGGCGCCGCTAACTATGGCTACACCTTC. Translating gives CASSYGAANYGYTF.

The chain combines TRBV4-3 with TRBJ2-1; D possibly matches TRBD1 or TRBD2 (7 bases each). V dropped 1 base and J dropped 0 bases, with 25 bases sitting between them. Germline CDR1 and CDR2: LGHNA and YSLEER. The CDR3 is made up of 21 amino acids. The DNA of the CDR3 is TGCGCCAGCAGCCAAGTTCTTAGACAGGGAGGGGGACCAGGCTCCTACAATGAGCAGTTCTTC. Protein sequence: CASSQVLRQGGGPGSYNEQFF.

As DNA, the CDR3 is TGCGCCAGCAGCCTCAGAACCGCGGAAGAGACCCAGTACTTC. Translated: CASSLRTAEETQYF. The genes are TRBV5-1 and TRBJ2-5; no reliable D call. Germline V CDR1 and CDR2: SGHRS, YFSETQ. This CDR3 has 14 residues. Trimming stripped 4 bases from V and 3 bases from J, with 13 bases between.

The chain recombines TRBV20-1 with TRBJ1-2; D gene ambiguous. Trimming left V 7 bases short and J 0 bases short, with 12 bases between. CDR3 length: 13 amino acids. Germline CDR1 is DFQATT and CDR2 is SNEGSKA (reference sequence). The CDR3: CSVRKGANYGYTF. CDR3 in DNA: TGCAGTGTTAGGAAGGGAGCTAACTATGGCTACACCTTC.

This clonotype occurred a few times. V and J are TRBV7-2 and TRBJ2-6; D remains ambiguous. CDR1 and CDR2 (germline): SGHTA, FQGNSA. Between the trimmed V and J ends, which lost 5 bases and 0 bases, there was a span of 11 bases. CDR3 length equals 16 residues. The CDR3 sequence is CASSVGWPSGANVLTF. CDR3 nucleotides: TGTGCCAGCAGCGTCGGGTGGCCCTCTGGGGCCAACGTCCTGACTTTC. Drawing the rest from reference TRBV7-2 and TRBJ2-6, the complete variable domain is GAGVSQSPSNKVTEKGKDVELRCDPISGHTALYWYRQSLGQGLEFLIYFQGNSAPDKSGLPSDRFSAERTGGSVSTLTIQRTQQEDSAVYLCASSVGWPSGANVLTFGAGSRLTVL.

The chain joins TRBV7-6 to TRBJ2-1; TRBD1 aligns across 7 bases. V was pared by 5 bases and J by 8 bases, with 9 bases of the junction left unmatched. CDR3 length: 14 amino acids. CDR1 is SGHVS, CDR2 FNYEAQ, per germline. The CDR3 bases are TGTGCCAGCAGCACGAAGACAGGGTTCGATGAGCAGTTCTTC. It codes for CASSTKTGFDEQFF. Full variable domain (remainder filled in from reference TRBV7-6 and TRBJ2-1): GAGVSQSPRYKVTKRGQDVALRCDPISGHVSLYWYRQALGQGPEFLTYFNYEAQQDKSGLPNDRFSAERPEGSISTLTIQRTEQRDSAMYRCASSTKTGFDEQFFGPGTRLTVL.

V is TRBV20-1 and J is TRBJ1-2; 9 bases match TRBD1. The V and J ends lost 5 bases and 8 bases, in that order; junction bases with no gene match: 12. The CDR3 is made up of 14 amino acids. The germline V gene encodes CDR1 DFQATT and CDR2 SNEGSKA (reference sequence). The CDR3 DNA follows: TGCAGTGCTGGCCACAACCGGGACAGGGACGGCTACACCTTC. Its translation is CSAGHNRDRDGYTF.

This clonotype was recorded a few times. V usage is TRBV7-9 and J usage is TRBJ2-5; 7 bases are shared with TRBD2. V shed 5 bases and J 5 bases; nucleotides not matched to a gene: 11. The CDR3 is 15 residues long. CDR1 and CDR2 (germline): SEHNR, FQNEAQ (reference sequence). CDR3 nucleotide sequence: TGTGCCAGCAGCCCACAGAGGACTAGTTCGGAGACCCAGTACTTC. Its translation is CASSPQRTSSETQYF.

This clonotype came up a few times. The V gene is TRBV7-9, the J gene TRBJ2-1; D call uncertain. Germline lookup yields CDR1 SEHNR and CDR2 FQNEAQ (reference sequence). V lost 3 bases to trimming and J lost 9 bases, with 15 bases between them. This CDR3 region has 14 residues. DNA for the CDR3: TGTGCCAGCAGCTTGGGTACGGGCCTCAGTGAGCAGTTCTTC. It encodes CASSLGTGLSEQFF.

The chain recombines TRBV14 with TRBJ2-7, with 10 bases identical to TRBD1. Germline V lookup: CDR1 SGHDN, CDR2 FVKESK. This CDR3 comprises 15 residues. Losses at the gene ends were 3 bases for V and 6 bases for J; bases not matched to a gene: 8. The CDR3 DNA is TGTGCCAGCAGCCAGCACCCGGGACAGGGGAGCGAGCAGTACTTC. Translation: CASSQHPGQGSEQYF. Supplemented by reference TRBV14 and TRBJ2-7, the full variable domain reads EAGVTQFPSHSVIEKGQTVTLRCDPISGHDNLYWYRRVMGKEIKFLLHFVKESKQDESGMPNNRFLAERTGGTYSTLKVQPAELEDSGVYFCASSQHPGQGSEQYFGPGTRLTVT.

With regard to this clonotype: The germline gene is not matched at one end of the junction; a read error may be the cause. The chain is built from TRBV7-3 and TRBJ2-1; 9 nucleotides line up with TRBD2. This CDR3 is 15 amino acids long. Germline V gene sequence: CDR1 SGHTA, CDR2 FQGTGA. In nucleotides, the CDR3 is TGTGCCAGCAGTTTAATGGGCGGGGGGGTCGATGAGCAGTTCTTT. The encoded protein is CASSLMGGGVDEQFF. The full variable domain, with the rest looked up from reference TRBV7-3 and TRBJ2-1, is GAGVSQTPSNKVTEKGKYVELRCDPISGHTALYWYRQSLGQGPEFLIYFQGTGAADDSGLPNDRFFAVRPEGSVSTLKIQRTERGDSAVYLCASSLMGGGVDEQFFGPGTRLTVL.

This clonotype showed up just a few times. The rearrangement links TRBV18 to TRBJ2-3; weak D call: TRBD2 (6 bases). CDR1 KGHSH and CDR2 LQKENI come from the germline V gene. The V end lost 3 bases, the J end lost 4 bases, and 11 bases lay between the germline ends. This CDR3 comprises 14 residues. In DNA form, the CDR3 reads TGTGCCAGCTCACCCGGGATAGCGGCAGATACGCAGTATTTT. This codes for CASSPGIAADTQYF.

The V gene is TRBV7-6, the J gene TRBJ2-7; perhaps D is TRBD1 or TRBD2 (5 bases each). CDR1 is SGHVS and CDR2 is FNYEAQ in the germline V gene. The CDR3 consists of 15 residues. Between the trimmed V and J ends, which lost 1 base and 3 bases, there was a span of 13 bases. This CDR3 reads CASSLGDGALYEQYF. The CDR3 DNA sequence: TGTGCCAGCAGCTTAGGAGACGGGGCTCTCTACGAGCAGTACTTC.

The CDR3 sequence is CSARTSGQRTDTQYF. CDR3 coding DNA: TGCAGTGCTAGAACTAGCGGGCAACGCACAGATACGCAGTATTTT. The chain joins TRBV20-1 to TRBJ2-3; 9 nucleotides agree with TRBD2. J gave up 1 base and V 2 bases, and 4 bases lay outside the gene matches. Germline V gene lookup returns CDR1 DFQATT and CDR2 SNEGSKA (reference sequence). The CDR3 totals 15 residues.

This chain connects TRBV28 to TRBJ1-4, with D maybe TRBD1 (6 bases). CDR3 length equals 16 residues. The V gene lost 2 bases and the J gene lost 2 bases, with 12 bases spanning the gap. In germline, CDR1 is MDHEN, CDR2 SYDVKM. In DNA, the CDR3 is TGTGCCAGCAGTTTAATGGGGGCGAGTACTAATGAAAAACTGTTTTTT. Translation: CASSLMGASTNEKLFF.

About this clonotype: This may come from a read error, since a much larger clone is one base off. The chain joins TRBV6-5 to TRBJ2-4; D tentatively reads TRBD1 or TRBD2 (6 bases each). The CDR3 extends over 18 amino acids. Germline V gene sequence: CDR1 MNHEY, CDR2 SVGAGI. V lost 0 bases, J lost 3 bases, and 18 bases lay in between. Here the CDR3 reads CASSYSRGVELGKNIQYF. The CDR3 bases are TGTGCCAGCAGTTACTCGAGGGGGGTGGAACTAGGCAAAAACATTCAGTACTTC.

This clonotype was recorded a few times. The chain is built from TRBV7-2 and TRBJ2-7, with D perhaps matching TRBD1 or TRBD2 (6 bases each). The V end lost 8 bases, the J end lost 0 bases, and 20 bases lay between the germline ends. CDR3 length equals 16 residues. CDR1 SGHTA and CDR2 FQGNSA come from the germline V gene. CDR3 region: CASSSQGTLISYEQYF. CDR3 DNA sequence: TGTGCCAGCTCTTCTCAGGGGACTCTTATCTCCTACGAGCAGTACTTC.

The V gene is TRBV28, the J gene TRBJ2-5; no reliable D call. Trimming cost V 0 bases and J 0 bases, with 5 bases left between them. The CDR3 contains 14 residues. Germline V gives CDR1 MDHEN, CDR2 SYDVKM. The CDR3 reads CASSLWVYQETQYF. Written as DNA, the CDR3 is TGTGCCAGCAGTTTATGGGTGTACCAAGAGACCCAGTACTTC.